The 13 T cell receptor beta chains in this list originate from one sample, sequenced in a study of blood T cell repertoires in COVID-19 (dated by TCRdb to the early 2020s). The library relied on the immunoSEQ multiplex PCR assay. In its TCRdb copy, this immuneACCESS table keeps in-frame sequences only and misses some clones. Where compared with another copy, unresolved V genes explain less than half of these, and the others have no known cause. A total of 50,000 to 60,000 clones appear in this sample, approximately 83% of them only once. Of the sample, about 7% falls within the top ten clones. The source material was peripheral blood. Every receptor here comes from an older man with active COVID-19.

This sequence joins TRBV5-8 and TRBJ1-5; possible D gene TRBD1, 6 bases. Trimming removed 0 bases from V and 1 base from J, with 8 bases in between. Germline values: CDR1 SGHTS, CDR2 YDEGEE. The CDR3 contains 15 residues. CDR3 loop: CASSLGRGSNQPQHF. The CDR3 DNA reads TGTGCCAGCAGCTTGGGAAGGGGGAGCAATCAGCCCCAGCATTTT.

V gene TRBV6-5 combines with J gene TRBJ2-7; tentative D call: TRBD1 (5 bases). Between the trimmed V and J ends, which lost 0 bases and 3 bases, there was a span of 9 bases. Germline V gene sequence: CDR1 MNHEY, CDR2 SVGAGI. The CDR3 extends over 14 amino acids. The CDR3 is CASSYSNRHYEQYF. In DNA form, the CDR3 reads TGTGCCAGCAGTTACTCGAACAGGCACTACGAGCAGTACTTC.

The chain is built from TRBV6-2 or TRBV6-3 and TRBJ1-5; D unclear. Trimming left V 2 bases short and J 11 bases short, with 10 bases between. Per germline, CDR1 MNHEY and CDR2 SVGEGT. The CDR3 spans 12 residues. Written as DNA, the CDR3 is TGTGCCAGCAGTTACATCGCGGGAGCCCAGCATTTT. Its protein product is CASSYIAGAQHF.

The rearrangement joins TRBV28 to TRBJ1-1; no clear D gene. Between the trimmed V and J ends, which lost 1 base and 8 bases, there was a span of 8 bases. This CDR3 contains 12 residues. Germline V CDR1 and CDR2: MDHEN, SYDVKM. The CDR3 nucleotides read TGTGCCAGCAGTTTATCTATCAGGGAAGCTTTCTTT. Protein: CASSLSIREAFF.

The rearrangement uses TRBV4-1 and TRBJ2-5, with 11 bases fitting TRBD2. This CDR3 contains 17 residues. The V segment lost 1 base and the J segment 9 bases; nucleotides outside the gene matches: 13. From germline, CDR1 is MGHRA and CDR2 YSYEKL. CDR3: CASSQADLAGGREPQYF. As DNA, the CDR3 is TGCGCCAGCAGCCAAGCTGATCTAGCGGGGGGCAGGGAGCCCCAGTACTTC.

The chain carries TRBV27 and TRBJ2-7; D uncertain. CDR1 is MNHEY, CDR2 SMNVEV, per germline (reference sequence). This CDR3 comprises 11 residues. With 5 bases removed from V and 3 bases from J, the gap between germline ends came to 5 bases. CDR3 coding DNA: TGTGCCAGCAGTAGAGGCTACGAGCAGTACTTC. This gives the protein CASSRGYEQYF.

The V gene is TRBV30, the J gene TRBJ1-5; possible D gene TRBD1, 6 bases. Trimming removed 0 bases from V and 5 bases from J, with 11 bases in between. The CDR3 extends over 14 amino acids. CDR1 is GTSNPN, CDR2 SVGIG, per germline (reference sequence). The CDR3 DNA reads TGTGCCTGGAGTGTGGGGGCAGGGGATCAGCCCCAGCATTTT. Translating it yields CAWSVGAGDQPQHF.

The chain carries TRBV30 and TRBJ2-7; 9 positions agree with TRBD1. V trimming: 3 bases; J trimming: 7 bases; junction bases outside the gene matches: 4. The germline V gene encodes CDR1 GTSNPN and CDR2 SVGIG (reference sequence). There are 12 residues in the CDR3. In nucleotides, the CDR3 is TGTGCCTGGAGGGGGACAGGGAGGGAGCAGTACTTC. This gives the protein CAWRGTGREQYF.

The chain carries TRBV9 and TRBJ1-4, with 7 bases matching TRBD1. The CDR3 totals 16 residues. The junction had 6 bases not matched to a gene; V was cut back by 1 base and J by 3 bases. The germline V gene has CDR1 SGDLS and CDR2 YYNGEE. The CDR3 nucleotides read TGTGCCAGCAGCGTATCGGGAGGGACAGCTAATGAAAAACTGTTTTTT. Translating it yields CASSVSGGTANEKLFF.

The chain links TRBV7-2 to TRBJ2-7, with no clear D. V was pared by 4 bases and J by 3 bases, with 4 bases between. The CDR3 is made up of 11 amino acids. Germline loops: CDR1 SGHTA, CDR2 FQGNSA. CDR3 nucleotide sequence: TGTGCCAGCAGCTCAGTCTACGAGCAGTACTTC. Encoded protein: CASSSVYEQYF.

This clone was seen only once. V usage is TRBV9 and J usage is TRBJ1-4; D possibly corresponds to TRBD1 (6 bases). Germline V gene sequence: CDR1 SGDLS, CDR2 YYNGEE. The CDR3 length is 17 residues. V gave up 0 bases and J gave up 7 bases, with 19 bases separating them. DNA for the CDR3: TGTGCCAGCAGCGTAGCCCAAGGGGGGGGACTCTCTGAAAAACTGTTTTTT. It specifies CASSVAQGGGLSEKLFF. Variable domain in full (rest from reference TRBV9 and TRBJ1-4): DSGVTQTPKHLITATGQRVTLRCSPRSGDLSVYWYQQSLDQGLQFLIQYYNGEERAKGNILERFSAQQFPDLHSELNLSSLELGDSALYFCASSVAQGGGLSEKLFFGSGTQLSVL.

The J gene is TRBJ2-1, the V gene TRBV27; D not certain. The CDR3 spans 15 residues. CDR1 MNHEY and CDR2 SMNVEV come from the germline V gene (reference sequence). V gave up 7 bases and J gave up 6 bases, with 19 bases separating them. The CDR3 loop reads CASKLVPGLSNEQFF. The CDR3 region has the DNA TGTGCCAGCAAACTTGTTCCTGGTTTAAGCAATGAGCAGTTCTTC.

CDR3 coding DNA: TGCAGTGCTAGTAATCGCAGGGATGGGGGCTACACCTTC. Its translation: CSASNRRDGGYTF. The V gene is TRBV20-1, the J gene TRBJ1-2, with a possible D match to TRBD1 (5 bases). CDR1 is DFQATT and CDR2 is SNEGSKA in the germline V gene (reference sequence). Trimming removed 3 bases at V and 8 bases at J, with 16 bases between. The CDR3 has 13 amino acids.